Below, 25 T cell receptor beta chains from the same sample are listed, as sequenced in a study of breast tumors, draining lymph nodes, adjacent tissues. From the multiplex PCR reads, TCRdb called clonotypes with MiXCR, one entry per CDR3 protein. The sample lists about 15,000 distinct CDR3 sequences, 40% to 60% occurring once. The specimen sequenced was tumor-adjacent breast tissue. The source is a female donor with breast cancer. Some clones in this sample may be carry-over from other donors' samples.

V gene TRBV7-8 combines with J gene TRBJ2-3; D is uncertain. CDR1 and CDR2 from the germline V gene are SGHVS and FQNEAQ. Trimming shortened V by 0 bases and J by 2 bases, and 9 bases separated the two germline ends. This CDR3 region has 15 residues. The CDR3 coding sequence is TGTGCCAGCAGCTTAGCTGGGAAATACACAGATACGCAGTATTTT. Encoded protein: CASSLAGKYTDTQYF.

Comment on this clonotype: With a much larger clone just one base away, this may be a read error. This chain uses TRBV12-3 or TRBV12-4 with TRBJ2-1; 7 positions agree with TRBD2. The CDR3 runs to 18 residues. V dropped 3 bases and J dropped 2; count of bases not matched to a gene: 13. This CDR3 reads CASSFGQAGRPTYNEQFF. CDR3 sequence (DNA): TGTGCCAGCAGTTTCGGCCAAGCGGGAAGGCCGACCTACAATGAGCAGTTCTTC.

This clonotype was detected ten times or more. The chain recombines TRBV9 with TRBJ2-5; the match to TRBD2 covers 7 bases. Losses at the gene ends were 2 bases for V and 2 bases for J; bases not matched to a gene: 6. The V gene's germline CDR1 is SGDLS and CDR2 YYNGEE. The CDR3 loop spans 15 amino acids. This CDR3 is CASSVMGGFQETQYF. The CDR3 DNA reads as TGTGCCAGCAGCGTTATGGGAGGGTTTCAAGAGACCCAGTACTTC.

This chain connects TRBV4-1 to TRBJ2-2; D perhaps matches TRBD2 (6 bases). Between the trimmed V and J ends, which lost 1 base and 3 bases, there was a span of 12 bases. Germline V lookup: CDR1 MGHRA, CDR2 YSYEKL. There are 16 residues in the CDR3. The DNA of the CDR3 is TGCGCCAGCAGCCAAGGTCCGGGAGCGTACACCGGGGAGCTGTTTTTT. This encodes CASSQGPGAYTGELFF.

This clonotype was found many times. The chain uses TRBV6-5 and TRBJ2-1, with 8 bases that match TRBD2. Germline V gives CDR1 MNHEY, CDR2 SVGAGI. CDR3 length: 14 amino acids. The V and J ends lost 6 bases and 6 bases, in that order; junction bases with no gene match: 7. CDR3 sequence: CASRRTAGANEQFF. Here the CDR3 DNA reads TGTGCCAGCAGAAGGACAGCGGGAGCCAATGAGCAGTTCTTC.

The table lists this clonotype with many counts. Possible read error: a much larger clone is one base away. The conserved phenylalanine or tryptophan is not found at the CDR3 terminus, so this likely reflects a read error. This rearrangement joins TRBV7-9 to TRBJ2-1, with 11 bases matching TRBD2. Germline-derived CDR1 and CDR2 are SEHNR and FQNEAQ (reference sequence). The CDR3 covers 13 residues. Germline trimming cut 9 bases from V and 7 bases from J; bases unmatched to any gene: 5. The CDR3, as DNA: TGTGCCAGTCGACTAGCGGGAAGGAATGAGCAGTTCCTC. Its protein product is CASRLAGRNEQFL.

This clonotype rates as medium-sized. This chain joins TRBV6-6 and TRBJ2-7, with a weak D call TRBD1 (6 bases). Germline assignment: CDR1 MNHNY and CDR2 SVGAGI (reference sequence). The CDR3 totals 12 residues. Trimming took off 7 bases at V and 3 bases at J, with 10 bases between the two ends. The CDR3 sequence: CASTGQYYEQYF. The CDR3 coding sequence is TGTGCCAGCACAGGACAGTACTACGAGCAGTACTTC.

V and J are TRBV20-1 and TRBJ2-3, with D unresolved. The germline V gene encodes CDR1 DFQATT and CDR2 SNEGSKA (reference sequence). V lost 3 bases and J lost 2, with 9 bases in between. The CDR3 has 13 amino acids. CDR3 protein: CSASVAATDTQYF. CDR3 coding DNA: TGCAGTGCTAGCGTGGCGGCCACAGATACGCAGTATTTT.

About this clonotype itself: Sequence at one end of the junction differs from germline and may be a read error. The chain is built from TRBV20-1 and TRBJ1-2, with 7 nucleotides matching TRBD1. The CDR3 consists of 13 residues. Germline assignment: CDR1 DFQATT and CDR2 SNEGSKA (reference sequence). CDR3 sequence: CSAGTTGAYAYTF. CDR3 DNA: TGCAGTGCGGGGACCACAGGGGCCTATGCCTACACCTTC.

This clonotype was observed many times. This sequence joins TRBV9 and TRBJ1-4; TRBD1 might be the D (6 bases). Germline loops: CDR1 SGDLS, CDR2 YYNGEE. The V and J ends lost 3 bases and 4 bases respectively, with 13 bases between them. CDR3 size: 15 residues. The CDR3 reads CASSGGQRSNEKLFF. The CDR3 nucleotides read TGTGCCAGCAGCGGCGGACAGAGAAGTAATGAAAAACTGTTTTTT. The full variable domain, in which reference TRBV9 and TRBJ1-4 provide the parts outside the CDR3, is DSGVTQTPKHLITATGQRVTLRCSPRSGDLSVYWYQQSLDQGLQFLIQYYNGEERAKGNILERFSAQQFPDLHSELNLSSLELGDSALYFCASSGGQRSNEKLFFGSGTQLSVL.

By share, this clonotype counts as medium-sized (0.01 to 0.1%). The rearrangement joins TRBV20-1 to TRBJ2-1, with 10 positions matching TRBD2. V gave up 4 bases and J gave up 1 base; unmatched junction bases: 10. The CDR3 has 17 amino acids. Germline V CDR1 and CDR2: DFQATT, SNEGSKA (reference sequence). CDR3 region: CSATRPTSGKSYNEQFF. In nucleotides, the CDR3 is TGCAGTGCTACCCGACCTACTAGCGGGAAGTCCTACAATGAGCAGTTCTTC.

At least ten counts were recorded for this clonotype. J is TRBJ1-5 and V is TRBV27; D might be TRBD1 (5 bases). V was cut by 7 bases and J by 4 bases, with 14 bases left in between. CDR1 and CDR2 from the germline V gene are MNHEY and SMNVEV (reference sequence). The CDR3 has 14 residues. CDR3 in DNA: TGTGCCAGCAACCTTGGGGCAGATAATCAGCCCCAGCATTTT. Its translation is CASNLGADNQPQHF.

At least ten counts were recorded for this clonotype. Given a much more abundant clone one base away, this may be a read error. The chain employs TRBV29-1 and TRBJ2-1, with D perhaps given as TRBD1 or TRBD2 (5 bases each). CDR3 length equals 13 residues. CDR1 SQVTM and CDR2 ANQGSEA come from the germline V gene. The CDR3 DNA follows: TGCAGCATTGAGAGGGGACGGTACAATGAGCAGTTCTTC. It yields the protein CSIERGRYNEQFF.

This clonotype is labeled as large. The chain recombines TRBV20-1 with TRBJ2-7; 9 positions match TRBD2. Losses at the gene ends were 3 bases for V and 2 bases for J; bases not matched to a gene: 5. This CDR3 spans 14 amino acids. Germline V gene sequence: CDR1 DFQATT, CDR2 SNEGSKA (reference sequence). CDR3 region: CSASIAGDTYEQYF. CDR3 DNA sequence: TGCAGTGCTAGTATAGCGGGGGATACCTACGAGCAGTACTTC.

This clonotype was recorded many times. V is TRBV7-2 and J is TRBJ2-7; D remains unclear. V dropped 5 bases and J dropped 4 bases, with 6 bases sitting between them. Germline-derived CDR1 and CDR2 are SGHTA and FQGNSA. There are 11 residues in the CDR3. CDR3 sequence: CASSPQYEQYF. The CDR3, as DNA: TGTGCCAGCAGCCCTCAGTACGAGCAGTACTTC.

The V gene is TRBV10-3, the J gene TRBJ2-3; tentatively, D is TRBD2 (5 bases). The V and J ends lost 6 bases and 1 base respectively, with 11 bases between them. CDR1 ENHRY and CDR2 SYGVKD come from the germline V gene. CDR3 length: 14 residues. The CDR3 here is CAIRPSLGTDTQYF. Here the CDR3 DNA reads TGTGCCATCAGACCTAGCTTGGGCACAGATACGCAGTATTTT.

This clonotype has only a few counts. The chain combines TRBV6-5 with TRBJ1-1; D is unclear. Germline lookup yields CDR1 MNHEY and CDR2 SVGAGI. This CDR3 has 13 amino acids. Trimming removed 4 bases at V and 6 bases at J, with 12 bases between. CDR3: CASSSTWSSEAFF. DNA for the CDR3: TGTGCCAGCAGTTCTACTTGGTCGTCTGAAGCTTTCTTT.

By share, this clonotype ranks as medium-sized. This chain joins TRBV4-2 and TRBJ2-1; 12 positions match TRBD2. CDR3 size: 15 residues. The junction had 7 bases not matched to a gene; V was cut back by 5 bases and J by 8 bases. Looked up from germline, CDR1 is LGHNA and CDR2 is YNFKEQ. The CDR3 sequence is CASSSRLAGDDEQFF. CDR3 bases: TGTGCCAGCAGCTCCCGACTAGCGGGAGATGATGAGCAGTTCTTC.

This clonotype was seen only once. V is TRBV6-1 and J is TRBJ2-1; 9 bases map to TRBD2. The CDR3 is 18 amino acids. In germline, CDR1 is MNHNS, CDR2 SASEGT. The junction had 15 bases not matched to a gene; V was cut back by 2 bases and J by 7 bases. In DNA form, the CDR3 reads TGTGCCAGCAGTGAACTTAGGCCTGGCGGACTAGCGTGGAATGAGCAGTTCTTC. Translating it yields CASSELRPGGLAWNEQFF.

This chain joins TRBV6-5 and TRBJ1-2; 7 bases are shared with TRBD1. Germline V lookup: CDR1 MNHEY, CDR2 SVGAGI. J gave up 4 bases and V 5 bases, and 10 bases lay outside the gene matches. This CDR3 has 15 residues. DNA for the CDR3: TGTGCCAGCAGTACGCGGACAGGTCTTAGCTATGGCTACACCTTC. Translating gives CASSTRTGLSYGYTF.

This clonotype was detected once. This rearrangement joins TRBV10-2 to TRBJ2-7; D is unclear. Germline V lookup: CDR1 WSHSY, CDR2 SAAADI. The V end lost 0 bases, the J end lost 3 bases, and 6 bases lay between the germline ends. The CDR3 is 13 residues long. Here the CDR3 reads CASSESVIYEQYF. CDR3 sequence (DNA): TGCGCCAGCAGTGAGTCGGTGATCTACGAGCAGTACTTC.

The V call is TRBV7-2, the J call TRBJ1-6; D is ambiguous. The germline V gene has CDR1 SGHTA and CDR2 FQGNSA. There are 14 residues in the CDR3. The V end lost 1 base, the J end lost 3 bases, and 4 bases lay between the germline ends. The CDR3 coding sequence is TGTGCCAGCAGCTTAGTCAGCTATAATTCACCCCTCCACTTT. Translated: CASSLVSYNSPLHF. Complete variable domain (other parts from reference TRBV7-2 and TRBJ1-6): GAGVSQSPSNKVTEKGKDVELRCDPISGHTALYWYRQSLGQGLEFLIYFQGNSAPDKSGLPSDRFSAERTGGSVSTLTIQRTQQEDSAVYLCASSLVSYNSPLHFGNGTRLTVT.

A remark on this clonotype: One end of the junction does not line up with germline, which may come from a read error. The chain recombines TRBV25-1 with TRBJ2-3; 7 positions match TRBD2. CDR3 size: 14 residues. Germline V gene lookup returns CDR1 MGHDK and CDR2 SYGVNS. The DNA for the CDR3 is TGTGCCAGCACCGTGGCGGGAGAGGCAGACGAGCAGTACTTT. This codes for CASTVAGEADEQYF. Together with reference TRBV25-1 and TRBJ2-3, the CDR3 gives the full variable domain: EADIYQTPRYLVIGTGKKITLECSQTMGHDKMYWYQQDPGMELHLIHYSYGVNSTEKGDLSSESTVSRIRTEHFPLTLESARPSHTSQYLCASTVAGEADEQYFGPGTRLTVL.

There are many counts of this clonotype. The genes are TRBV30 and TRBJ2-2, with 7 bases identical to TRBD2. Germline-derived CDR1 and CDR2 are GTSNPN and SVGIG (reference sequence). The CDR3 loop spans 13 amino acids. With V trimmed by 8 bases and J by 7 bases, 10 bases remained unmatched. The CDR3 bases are TGTGCCGCAATGGGACTATTCGACGGGGAGCTGTTTTTT. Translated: CAAMGLFDGELFF.

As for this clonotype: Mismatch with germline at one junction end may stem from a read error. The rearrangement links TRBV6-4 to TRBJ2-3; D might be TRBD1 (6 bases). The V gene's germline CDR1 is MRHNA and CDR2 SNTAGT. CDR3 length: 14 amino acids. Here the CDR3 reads CASGEWQGSDTQCF. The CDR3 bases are TGTGCCAGCGGTGAATGGCAGGGGTCAGATACGCAGTGTTTT.